The 19 T cell receptor beta chains listed next were all sequenced from one sample in a study of T cell changes during pregnancy in multiple sclerosis. Here immunoSEQ multiplex PCR was the method, and the copy in TCRdb shows in-frame clones only, minus some. The profile shows about 68,000 clones, about nine tenths of them singletons. The sample here was peripheral blood, taken in the third trimester of pregnancy. These TCRs come from a female donor with multiple sclerosis, enrolled in a pregnancy study.

V gene TRBV16 combines with J gene TRBJ2-5; 13 bases fit TRBD2. The DNA end is a closer match to TRBJ2-7, so the J assignment may be wrong. The CDR3 covers 16 residues. Germline assignment: CDR1 KGHSY and CDR2 FQNENV. The chain's CDR3 is CASSQTSGGLLYEQYF. In DNA, the CDR3 is TGTGCCAGCAGCCAGACTAGCGGGGGGCTACTCTACGAGCAGTACTTC.

The rearrangement joins TRBV7-9 to TRBJ2-3; possibly TRBD2 for D (5 bases). The CDR3 is 16 residues long. Trimming pared 1 base from V and 2 bases from J, leaving 13 bases between. The germline V gene encodes CDR1 SEHNR and CDR2 FQNEAQ (reference sequence). The CDR3 DNA is TGTGCCAGCAGCTTAGTTGGTGGAGGATTCACAGATACGCAGTATTTT. It specifies CASSLVGGGFTDTQYF.

This CDR3 is CASSDRQGVGTGELFF. DNA for the CDR3: TGCGCCAGCAGCGATCGACAGGGCGTCGGCACCGGGGAGCTGTTTTTT. The V and J genes are TRBV5-1 and TRBJ2-2; 7 nucleotides agree with TRBD1. Germline V gene sequence: CDR1 SGHRS, CDR2 YFSETQ. The CDR3 totals 16 residues. J gave up 4 bases and V 4 bases, and 10 bases lay outside the gene matches.

The gene calls are TRBV29-1 and TRBJ1-2, with no clear D. This CDR3 has 16 amino acids. Trimming removed 7 bases from V and 1 base from J, with 22 bases in between. CDR1 SQVTM and CDR2 ANQGSEA come from the germline V gene. In DNA, the CDR3 is TGCAGCGACACAGAGCATCTAATATATTTTAACTATGGCTACACCTTC. Its translation is CSDTEHLIYFNYGYTF.

The sample holds one count of this clone. This chain connects TRBV7-9 to TRBJ1-5, with 10 bases identical to TRBD1. The germline CDR1 and CDR2 sequences are SEHNR and FQNEAQ (reference sequence). The V gene end was trimmed by 4 bases and the J gene end by 6 bases; junction bases not matched to a gene: 9. The CDR3 spans 16 residues. CDR3 protein: CASSSSTGTGAQPQHF. Here the CDR3 DNA reads TGTGCCAGCAGCTCAAGCACCGGGACAGGGGCTCAGCCCCAGCATTTT. Full variable domain (remainder filled in from reference TRBV7-9 and TRBJ1-5): DTGVSQNPRHKITKRGQNVTFRCDPISEHNRLYWYRQTLGQGPEFLTYFQNEAQLEKSRLLSDRFSAERPKGSFSTLEIQRTEQGDSAMYLCASSSSTGTGAQPQHFGDGTRLSIL.

This clone was seen just once. The chain carries TRBV28 and TRBJ2-7, with TRBD1 matching over 9 bases. J gave up 0 bases and V 6 bases, and 0 bases lay outside the gene matches. In germline, CDR1 is MDHEN, CDR2 SYDVKM. This CDR3 contains 13 residues. CDR3 amino acids: CASRGQGSYEQYF. The DNA for the CDR3 is TGTGCCAGCAGGGGACAGGGCTCCTACGAGCAGTACTTC.

This chain connects TRBV19 to TRBJ1-5, with TRBD1 identical over 8 bases. The CDR3 extends over 15 amino acids. V dropped 1 base and J dropped 5; count of bases not matched to a gene: 4. Germline CDR1 is LNHDA and CDR2 is SQIVND (reference sequence). CDR3 DNA sequence: TGTGCCAGTAGTATAGTTCCAGGGGGCGATCAGCCCCAGCATTTT. As protein: CASSIVPGGDQPQHF. The full variable domain, completed using reference TRBV19 and TRBJ1-5, is DGGITQSPKYLFRKEGQNVTLSCEQNLNHDAMYWYRQDPGQGLRLIYYSQIVNDFQKGDIAEGYSVSREKKESFPLTVTSAQKNPTAFYLCASSIVPGGDQPQHFGDGTRLSIL.

J is TRBJ2-6 and V is TRBV30, with 9 bases lining up with TRBD1. CDR3 length: 16 amino acids. The V and J ends lost 7 bases and 5 bases, in that order; junction bases with no gene match: 12. Germline V gives CDR1 GTSNPN, CDR2 SVGIG (reference sequence). CDR3 loop: CALGTGHLLRANVLTF. The CDR3 coding sequence is TGTGCCTTAGGGACAGGGCACCTCTTGAGGGCCAACGTCCTGACTTTC.

The rearrangement links TRBV6-5 to TRBJ1-2, with D tentatively TRBD1 (5 bases). Germline CDR1 reads MNHEY; CDR2 reads SVGAGI. The CDR3 consists of 14 residues. Trimming took off 0 bases at V and 7 bases at J, with 12 bases between the two ends. This chain's CDR3 is CASSYSRGEVGYTF. The DNA for the CDR3 is TGTGCCAGCAGTTACTCGAGAGGGGAGGTTGGCTACACCTTC.

The genes are TRBV19 and TRBJ2-7, with TRBD2 as a possible D gene (5 bases). The CDR3 is 14 residues long. Trimming took 5 bases from V and 2 from J, leaving 13 bases between them. CDR1 and CDR2 (germline): LNHDA, SQIVND (reference sequence). The CDR3 nucleotides are TGTGCCAGTAGTCTCGGACTCCTTACCTACGAGCAGTACTTC. As protein: CASSLGLLTYEQYF.

The J gene is TRBJ1-4, the V gene TRBV7-8; D remains unclear. CDR1 and CDR2 (germline): SGHVS, FQNEAQ. The CDR3 sequence is 16 residues long. V was trimmed by 2 bases and J by 4 bases, leaving 14 bases between them. CDR3 DNA sequence: TGTGCCAGCAGCTTAATGAGGGTAACCCGTAATGAAAAACTGTTTTTT. Protein: CASSLMRVTRNEKLFF.

The V and J genes are TRBV6-6 and TRBJ1-5, with a weak D call TRBD1 (6 bases). The germline V and J ends were trimmed by 5 bases and 2 bases, with 10 bases remaining between them. From germline, CDR1 is MNHNY and CDR2 SVGAGI (reference sequence). This CDR3 comprises 14 residues. The CDR3 sequence is CASSLQGGNQPQHF. The DNA of the CDR3 is TGTGCCAGCAGTCTACAGGGAGGCAATCAGCCCCAGCATTTT.

For the CDR3, the DNA is TGTGCCAGTAGTAGCGGGACAGGGGGCAATCAGCCCCAGCATTTT. Amino acid sequence: CASSSGTGGNQPQHF. The chain links TRBV19 to TRBJ1-5, with TRBD1 matching 10 bases. In germline, CDR1 is LNHDA, CDR2 SQIVND (reference sequence). With 4 bases clipped from V and 2 bases from J, the junction kept 2 bases outside the gene matches. CDR3 length: 15 amino acids.

DNA of the CDR3: TGTGCCAGCAGTGCCCGAGGAATGTACCTATCTGGAAACACCATATATTTT. It specifies CASSARGMYLSGNTIYF. The chain uses TRBV6-1 and TRBJ1-3; D uncertain. Per germline, CDR1 MNHNS and CDR2 SASEGT. With 4 bases removed from V and 1 base from J, the gap between germline ends came to 17 bases. The CDR3 is 17 amino acids.

This clone was observed a few times. The chain couples TRBV4-1 to TRBJ2-1, with 12 bases matching TRBD2. J gave up 9 bases and V 1 base, and 4 bases lay outside the gene matches. The length of the CDR3 is 15 residues. Germline values: CDR1 MGHRA, CDR2 YSYEKL. CDR3 amino acids: CASSQGLAGASEQFF. CDR3 coding DNA: TGCGCCAGCAGCCAAGGACTAGCGGGAGCTTCTGAGCAGTTCTTC.

This sequence joins TRBV5-4 and TRBJ2-1, with D maybe TRBD2 (6 bases). The CDR3 length is 15 residues. The V and J ends lost 0 bases and 1 base respectively, with 8 bases between them. CDR1 is SGHNT, CDR2 YYREEE, per germline (reference sequence). CDR3 in DNA: TGTGCCAGCAGCTTGGTTAGCGGATCCTACAATGAGCAGTTCTTC. This gives the protein CASSLVSGSYNEQFF.

The chain recombines TRBV5-1 with TRBJ1-1; 10 bases are a match to TRBD1. Germline V gene data show CDR1 as SGHRS and CDR2 as YFSETQ. V dropped 5 bases and J dropped 6; count of bases not matched to a gene: 4. CDR3 size: 13 residues. This CDR3 is CASSTGTGAEAFF. The CDR3 DNA follows: TGCGCCAGCAGTACGGGGACAGGGGCTGAAGCTTTCTTT.

CDR3 region: CASSDFRDEQFF. The DNA for the CDR3 is TGTGCCAGCAGTGATTTTAGAGATGAGCAGTTCTTC. The V call is TRBV6-1, the J call TRBJ2-1; D remains ambiguous. The CDR3 covers 12 residues. CDR1 MNHNS and CDR2 SASEGT come from the germline V gene. The V gene lost 3 bases and the J gene lost 8 bases, with 8 bases spanning the gap.

J is TRBJ2-5 and V is TRBV27, with 11 positions matching TRBD1. The ends lost 4 bases at V and 5 bases at J; junction bases unmatched: 6. Germline V gene lookup returns CDR1 MNHEY and CDR2 SMNVEV (reference sequence). The CDR3 totals 15 residues. CDR3 amino acids: CASSWTGGAVETQYF. CDR3 nucleotides: TGTGCCAGCAGTTGGACAGGGGGCGCCGTGGAGACCCAGTACTTC.